This TCR beta chain was captured by sequencing in a study of blood T cell repertoires in COVID-19 (dated by TCRdb to between 2020 and 2021). Background for the entire study: Collaborator samples came from the United States, Italy and Spain and covered acute and convalescent phases of COVID-19. The material from the prospective study consisted of cDNA or gDNA derived from T cells, B-cell-depleted T cells, or PBMCs. The dataset comprised deeply sampled blood TCRbeta repertoires from subjects exposed to, actively infected with, or recovered from COVID-19. The repertoires were made available in a free public database intended to serve as a resource for research on the immune response to SARS-CoV-2. Where available, HLA class I and class II types were obtained from metadata supplied by the sample provider rather than from assay-based typing. Nearly every sample came with metadata listing a de-identified subject ID, COVID-19 status, age in years and sex. Samples were obtained from the ongoing ImmuneRACE study (first 160 participants) and from about 1,300 subjects provided by 6 global collaborators. Study-wide conclusions, independent of this receptor: The amount of clinical and demographic metadata varied by source and participant and was provided uncurated.

CDR1 and CDR2, looked up from the germline V gene, are SGHDN and FVKESK. The CDR3 spans 20 residues, from the cysteine through the phenylalanine. Just CDR3 DNA is preserved here, 60 bases in frame from base 1. V is trimmed back by 4 bases and J by 4 bases, and the junction contains 15 bases that no gene match accounts for. Participants in the prospective study were aged 18 to 89 years, lived in some 24 United States geographic areas, and enrolled through a virtual design. Cohort assignment in the prospective study relied on participant-reported clinical history from a screening survey and a study questionnaire. ImmuneRACE Cohort 3 recovered participants were defined by two consecutive negative NP/OP PCR tests, healthcare professional clearance, or symptom resolution. Mobile phlebotomists in the prospective study collected whole blood, serum and a nasopharyngeal or oropharyngeal swab from every participant. Participants in the prospective study had the option to provide additional blood draws and questionnaires over an approximately 2-month period. Before DNA extraction, prospective study blood samples were shipped either frozen or at room temperature.

This clone was observed a handful of times. Its cognate antigen has yet to be identified. No much larger clonotype is one base removed from it; base qualities were not supplied. TCRbeta CDR3 regions were amplified from genomic DNA by means of the immunoSEQ Assay, a bias-controlled multiplex PCR. The study's processing was this. The number of nucleated cells in each sample was estimated from the amplification of reference gene primers within the assay. To quantify the absolute abundance of each unique TCRbeta CDR3 rearrangement, sequence reads were collapsed and filtered. For each sample, productive Simpson clonality was calculated as the square root of Simpson's diversity index across productive rearrangements. Held by TCRdb, this immuneACCESS table contains in-frame sequences only and omits some clones. Under half of the omission traces to an unresolved V gene where checked; the cause of the rest is unknown. The V and J calls and the clone size are those of that table, but D and trimming were determined from the DNA. For this sample there are approximately 300,000 clones; roughly 90% appear just once. Clones ranked in the top ten supply roughly 18% of the sample.

The chain employs TRBV14 and TRBJ2-2, with TRBD2 identical over 13 junction bases. Material: PBMCs or T cells enriched from blood (not recorded which). The clonotype comes from a woman between 25 and 40 years old who had recovered from COVID-19. The CDR3 here reads CASSPPWTSGSKGFTGELFF. The DNA sequence is TGTGCCAGCAGCCCTCCTTGGACTAGCGGGAGTAAAGGTTTCACCGGGGAGCTGTTTTTT.